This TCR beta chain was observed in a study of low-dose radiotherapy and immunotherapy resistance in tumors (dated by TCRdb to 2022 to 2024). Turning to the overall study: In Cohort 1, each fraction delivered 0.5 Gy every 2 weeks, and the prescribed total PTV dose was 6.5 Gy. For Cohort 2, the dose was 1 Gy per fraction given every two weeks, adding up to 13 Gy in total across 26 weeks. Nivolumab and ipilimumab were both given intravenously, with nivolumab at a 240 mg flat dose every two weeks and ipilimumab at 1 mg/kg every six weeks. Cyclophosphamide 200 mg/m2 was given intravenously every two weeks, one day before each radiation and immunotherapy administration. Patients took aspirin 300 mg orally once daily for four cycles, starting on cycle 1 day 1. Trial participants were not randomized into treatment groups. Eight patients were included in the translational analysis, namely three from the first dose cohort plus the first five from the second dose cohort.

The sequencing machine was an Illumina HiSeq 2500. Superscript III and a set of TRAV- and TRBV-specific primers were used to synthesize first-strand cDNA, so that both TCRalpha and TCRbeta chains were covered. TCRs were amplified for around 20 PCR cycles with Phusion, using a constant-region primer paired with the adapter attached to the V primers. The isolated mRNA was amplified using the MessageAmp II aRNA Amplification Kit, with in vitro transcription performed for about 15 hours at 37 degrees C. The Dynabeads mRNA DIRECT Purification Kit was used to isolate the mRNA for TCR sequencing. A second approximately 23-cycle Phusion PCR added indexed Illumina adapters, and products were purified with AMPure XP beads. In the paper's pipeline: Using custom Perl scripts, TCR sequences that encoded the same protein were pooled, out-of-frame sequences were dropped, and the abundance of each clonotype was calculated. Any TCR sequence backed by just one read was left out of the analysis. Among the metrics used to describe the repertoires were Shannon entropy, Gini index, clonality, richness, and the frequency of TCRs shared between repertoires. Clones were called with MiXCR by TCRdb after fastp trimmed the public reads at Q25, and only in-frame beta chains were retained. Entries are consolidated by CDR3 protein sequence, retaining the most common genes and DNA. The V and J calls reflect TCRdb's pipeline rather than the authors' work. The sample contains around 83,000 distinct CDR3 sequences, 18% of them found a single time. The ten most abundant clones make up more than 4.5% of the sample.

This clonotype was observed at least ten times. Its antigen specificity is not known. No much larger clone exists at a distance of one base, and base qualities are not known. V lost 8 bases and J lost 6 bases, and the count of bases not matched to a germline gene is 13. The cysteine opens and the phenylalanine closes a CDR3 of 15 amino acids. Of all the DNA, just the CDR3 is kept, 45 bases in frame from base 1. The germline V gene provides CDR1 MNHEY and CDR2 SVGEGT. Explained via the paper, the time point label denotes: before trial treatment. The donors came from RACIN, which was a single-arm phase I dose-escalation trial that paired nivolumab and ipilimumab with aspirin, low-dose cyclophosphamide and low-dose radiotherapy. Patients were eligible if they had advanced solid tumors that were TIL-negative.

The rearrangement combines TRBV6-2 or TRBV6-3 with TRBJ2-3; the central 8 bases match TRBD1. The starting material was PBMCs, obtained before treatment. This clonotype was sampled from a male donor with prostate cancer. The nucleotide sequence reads TGTGCCAGCGGATATGTCAGGGGGCTCGGGGATACGCAGTATTTT. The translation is CASGYVRGLGDTQYF.